The table lists the clone carrying this T cell receptor beta chain with a few counts. Antigen specificity is unknown. Genes and germline come from the mouse. Survey-depth TCRbeta CDR3 sequencing reported V/J genes and productive frequencies. The table came from immunoSEQ multiplex PCR; TCRdb's copy has only in-frame clones and leaves some out. The sample holds approximately 45,000 clones, around 70% seen once. The data are from a study of tissue T cells after allogeneic stem cell transplantation. Findings of the study overall: The patient cohort was small and clinically heterogeneous, with limited sampling depth. Shared clones across patients were few; motif clustering revealed tissue-specific shared signatures.

The TCR sequence derives from a pool of C57BL/6 mice in good health. The sample taken for sequencing was sorted cells pooled from one or two spleens.

This CDR3 reads CASGDAGRTYEQYF. The DNA read from the CDR3 is TGTGCCAGCGGTGATGCGGGCAGAACCTATGAACAGTAC. This chain joins TRBV13-2 and TRBJ2-7; no definite D call. The read finishes 1 residue shy of the CDR3 end, and the germline J gene is used to complete it. Trimming stripped 0 bases from V and 2 bases from J, with 9 bases between. Germline loops: CDR1 NNHNN, CDR2 SYGAGS (reference sequence). The CDR3 has 14 residues.